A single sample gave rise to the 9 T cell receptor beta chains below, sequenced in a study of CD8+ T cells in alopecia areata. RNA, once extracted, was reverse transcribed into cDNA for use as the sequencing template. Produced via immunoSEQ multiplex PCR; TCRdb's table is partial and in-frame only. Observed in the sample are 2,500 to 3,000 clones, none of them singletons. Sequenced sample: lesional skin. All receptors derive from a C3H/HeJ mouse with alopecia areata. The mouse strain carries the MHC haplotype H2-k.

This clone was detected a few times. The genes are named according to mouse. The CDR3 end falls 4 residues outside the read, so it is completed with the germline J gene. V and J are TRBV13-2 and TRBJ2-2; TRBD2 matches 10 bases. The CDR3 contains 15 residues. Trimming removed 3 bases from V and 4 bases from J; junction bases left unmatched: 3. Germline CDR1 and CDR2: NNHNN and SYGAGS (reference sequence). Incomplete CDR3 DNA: TGTGCCAGCGGTGGCCTGGGGGGGCGCACCGGG. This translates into CASGGLGGRTG. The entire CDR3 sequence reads CASGGLGGRTGQLYF.

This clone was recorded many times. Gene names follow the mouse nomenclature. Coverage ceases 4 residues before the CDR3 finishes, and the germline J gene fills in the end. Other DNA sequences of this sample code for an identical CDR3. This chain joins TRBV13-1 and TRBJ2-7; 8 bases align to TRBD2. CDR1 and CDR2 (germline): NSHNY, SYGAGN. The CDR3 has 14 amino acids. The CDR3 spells CASSPLGALYEQYF. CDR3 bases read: TGTGCCAGCAGTCCACTGGGGGCCCTATAT.

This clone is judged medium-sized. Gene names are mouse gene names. The CDR3 protein is CASSLGLGGRGQNTLYF. CDR3 DNA, as far as it was read: TGTGCAAGCAGCTTAGGACTGGGGGGGCGCGGGCAAAAC. The chain couples TRBV16 to TRBJ2-4, with 12 bases lining up with TRBD2. The read is 4 residues too short to cover the CDR3 end, so that end is filled in from the germline J gene. CDR1 is SGHSA, CDR2 FRNQAP, per germline. V was clipped by 1 base and J by 3 bases; unmatched bases: 5. The CDR3 is 17 residues long.

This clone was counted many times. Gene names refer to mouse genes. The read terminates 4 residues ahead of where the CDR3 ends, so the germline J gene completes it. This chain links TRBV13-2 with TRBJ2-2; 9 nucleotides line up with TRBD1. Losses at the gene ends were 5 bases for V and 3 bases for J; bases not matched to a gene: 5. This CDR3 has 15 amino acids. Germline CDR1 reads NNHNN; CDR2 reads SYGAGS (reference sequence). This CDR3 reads CASGTGGADTGQLYF. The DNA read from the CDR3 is TGTGCCAGCGGCACAGGGGGCGCGGACACCGGG.

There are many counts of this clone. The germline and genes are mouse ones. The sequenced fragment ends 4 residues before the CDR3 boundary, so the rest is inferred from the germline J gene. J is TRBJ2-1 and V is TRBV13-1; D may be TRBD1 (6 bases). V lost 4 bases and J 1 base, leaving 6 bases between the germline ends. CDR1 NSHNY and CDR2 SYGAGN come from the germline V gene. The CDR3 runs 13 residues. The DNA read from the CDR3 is TGTGCCAGCAGTCAGGGGAACTATGCT. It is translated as CASSQGNYA. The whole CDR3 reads CASSQGNYAEQFF.

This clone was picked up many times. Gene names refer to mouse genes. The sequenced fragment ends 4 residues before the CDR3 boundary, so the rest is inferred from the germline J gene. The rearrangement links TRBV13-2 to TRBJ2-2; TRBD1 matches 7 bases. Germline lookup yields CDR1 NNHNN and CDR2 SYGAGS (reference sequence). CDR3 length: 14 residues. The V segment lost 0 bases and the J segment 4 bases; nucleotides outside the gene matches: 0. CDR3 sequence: CASGDAGGTGQLYF. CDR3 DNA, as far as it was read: TGTGCCAGCGGTGATGCAGGGGGCACCGGG.

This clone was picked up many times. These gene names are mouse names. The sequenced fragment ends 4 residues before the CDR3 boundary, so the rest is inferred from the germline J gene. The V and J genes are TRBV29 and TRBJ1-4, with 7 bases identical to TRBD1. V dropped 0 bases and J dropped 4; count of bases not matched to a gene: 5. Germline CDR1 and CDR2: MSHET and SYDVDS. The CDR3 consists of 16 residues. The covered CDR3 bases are TGTGCTAGCAGTTTATCGAGGGCAGGGGGCAACGAA. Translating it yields CASSLSRAGGNE. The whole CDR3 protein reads CASSLSRAGGNERLFF.

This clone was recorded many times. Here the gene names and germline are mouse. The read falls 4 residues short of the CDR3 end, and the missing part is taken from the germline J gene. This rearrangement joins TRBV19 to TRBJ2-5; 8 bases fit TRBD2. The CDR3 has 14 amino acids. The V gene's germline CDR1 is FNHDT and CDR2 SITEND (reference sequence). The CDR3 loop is CASSTGGRDDTQYF. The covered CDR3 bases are TGTGCCAGCAGTACGGGGGGGCGCGATGAC.

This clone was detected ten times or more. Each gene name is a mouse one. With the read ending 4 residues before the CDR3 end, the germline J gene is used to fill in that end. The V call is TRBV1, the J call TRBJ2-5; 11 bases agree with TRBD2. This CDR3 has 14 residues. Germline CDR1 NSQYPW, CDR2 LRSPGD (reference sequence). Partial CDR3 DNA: TGCACCTGCAGTGCAGGGGACTGGGGGGAC. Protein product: CTCSAGDWGD. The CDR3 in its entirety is CTCSAGDWGDTQYF.